This T cell receptor beta chain stems from a study of cytotoxic CD8 clonotypes in ibrutinib-treated CLL. Study-level background: Averaging across samples gave about 240,000 productive templates and fewer than 100,000 productive rearrangements.

Some clones are missing from TCRdb's copy, which holds only in-frame ones; the method was immunoSEQ multiplex PCR. The sample lists 20,000 or so clones; more than 65% were seen once. Of note for this clone: Its antigen is as yet unknown.

Study observations and caveats: Having risen at ibrutinib response, clonality had fallen back toward baseline by progression. Different sampling times were used for sustained-remission and progressing patients.

The sample was PBMCs, taken before ibrutinib treatment. The receptor's source is a human donor with chronic lymphocytic leukemia.

The CDR3 here is CASSQEYGLADNTGELFF. CDR3 DNA sequence: TGCGCCAGCAGCCAAGAATATGGCCTCGCGGATAACACCGGGGAGCTGTTTTTT. This sequence joins TRBV4-3 and TRBJ2-2; unclear D gene. CDR1 is LGHNA and CDR2 is YSLEER in the germline V gene. CDR3 length: 18 amino acids. V gave up 0 bases and J gave up 2 bases, with 16 bases separating them.